One sample yielded the 8 T cell receptor beta chains listed below, sequenced in a study of regulatory T cells in long-lasting Graves disease. Assembly of TCR beta libraries relied on iRepertoire HTBI primers together with Arm-PCR of CDR3 regions. TCRdb reprocessed the multiplex PCR reads with MiXCR, giving one entry per CDR3 protein. The data hold over 450,000 distinct CDR3 sequences, with 12% observed a single time. Time point here: newly diagnosed GD, antithyroid drugs for less than 3 months. With RNA extracted from PBMCs as input, the TCR library was made. The same specimen was also included in a second study, on T cells in Graves' hyperthyroidism and ophthalmopathy.

The material was peripheral blood mononuclear cells (PBMCs), obtained at new diagnosis, from a patient treated with antithyroid drugs. The receptors come from a woman in her 30s with Graves disease.

This clonotype has at least ten counts. The gene calls are TRBV5-8 and TRBJ2-1; D possibly corresponds to TRBD1 (6 bases). The CDR3 is made up of 19 amino acids. Germline CDR1 and CDR2: SGHTS and YDEGEE. The V gene lost 0 bases and the J gene lost 4 bases, with 23 bases spanning the gap. In DNA form, the CDR3 reads TGTGCCAGCAGCTTGGCCGGCAGGGGTACCGTTCTTTTATACAATGAGCAGTTCTTC. This gives the protein CASSLAGRGTVLLYNEQFF.

This clonotype came up many times. This sequence joins TRBV5-4 and TRBJ2-3, with D unclear. V was pared by 0 bases and J by 6 bases, with 11 bases between. The CDR3 has 14 residues. From germline, CDR1 is SGHNT and CDR2 YYREEE (reference sequence). The CDR3 loop reads CASSLGRPPDTQYF. The CDR3 nucleotides read TGTGCCAGCAGCTTGGGACGGCCGCCGGATACGCAGTATTTT.

This clonotype was observed a few times. This chain connects TRBV20-1 to TRBJ1-1, with 9 bases aligning to TRBD1. V shed 4 bases and J 6 bases; nucleotides not matched to a gene: 12. The CDR3 is 15 residues long. Germline V gene data show CDR1 as DFQATT and CDR2 as SNEGSKA (reference sequence). Here the CDR3 DNA reads TGCAGTGCTACCGGGACAGGGACTCTCGGGGCTGAAGCTTTCTTT. Translated: CSATGTGTLGAEAFF.

The sample holds many counts of this clonotype. The CDR3 sequence: CASSQAIRTDTQYF. CDR3 in DNA: TGCGCCAGCAGCCAAGCGATTCGCACAGATACGCAGTATTTT. The chain is built from TRBV4-1 and TRBJ2-3; no clear D gene. The length of the CDR3 is 14 residues. Trimming pared 1 base from V and 1 base from J, leaving 6 bases between. Germline CDR1 reads MGHRA; CDR2 reads YSYEKL.

V gene TRBV30 combines with J gene TRBJ2-6; D call uncertain. The CDR3 is 12 amino acids. Trimming removed 8 bases from V and 1 base from J, with 6 bases in between. In germline, CDR1 is GTSNPN, CDR2 SVGIG (reference sequence). CDR3 protein: CARLSGANVLTF. In DNA form, the CDR3 reads TGTGCCCGGCTGTCTGGGGCCAACGTCCTGACTTTC.

This clonotype turned up a few times. This chain uses TRBV24-1 with TRBJ2-1; perhaps TRBD1 as D (5 bases). Per the germline V gene, CDR1 is KGHDR and CDR2 is SFDVKD. V was trimmed by 6 bases and J by 3 bases, leaving 8 bases between them. The CDR3 extends over 13 amino acids. For the CDR3, the DNA is TGTGCCACCAGTCGGACACACTACAATGAGCAGTTCTTC. Amino acids: CATSRTHYNEQFF.

This clonotype was seen repeatedly, ten times or more. The rearrangement uses TRBV12-3 or TRBV12-4 and TRBJ2-5; TRBD2 aligns across 13 bases. The better agreement between TRBJ2-1 and the DNA end casts doubt on the J call. CDR3 length: 14 amino acids. In DNA, the CDR3 is TGTGCCAGCTTTACACTAGCGGGAGGGCCCGAGCAGTTCTTC. Protein: CASFTLAGGPEQFF.

This clonotype was detected many times. The chain combines TRBV6-1 with TRBJ2-7, with TRBD1 matching 10 bases. The CDR3 spans 16 residues. Germline V CDR1 and CDR2: MNHNS, SASEGT. CDR3 DNA sequence: TGTCCTCAAGGGGGGTCCCGGGACAGGGGAAACTACGAGCAGTACTTC. This gives the protein CPQGGSRDRGNYEQYF.